This T cell receptor (beta chain) was found in a study of high-grade serous ovarian cancer treatment subgroups. General study findings and limits: Different patients shared almost no repertoire; same-patient tumors shared about 0.095 to 0.79.

The tumor samples were collected prior to definitive surgery or chemotherapy. Sequencing was performed with immunoSEQ multiplex PCR; in TCRdb, only in-frame clones are kept and a portion is missing. In the table there are about 12,000 clones, about 88% of which are singletons. Turning to this clone: Its antigen remains unidentified.

The V end was cut by 5 bases, the J end by 4 bases, with 11 bases between. The CDR3 runs to 13 residues. Germline V gene lookup returns CDR1 SGHTA and CDR2 FQGTGA. Sequencing was carried out using tumor tissue. The genes are TRBV7-3 and TRBJ1-1; D gene uncertain. The receptor comes from a human donor with high-grade serous ovarian cancer. Written as DNA, the CDR3 is TGTGCCAGCAGCCGTACAAGTTCCACTGAAGCTTTCTTT. As protein: CASSRTSSTEAFF.